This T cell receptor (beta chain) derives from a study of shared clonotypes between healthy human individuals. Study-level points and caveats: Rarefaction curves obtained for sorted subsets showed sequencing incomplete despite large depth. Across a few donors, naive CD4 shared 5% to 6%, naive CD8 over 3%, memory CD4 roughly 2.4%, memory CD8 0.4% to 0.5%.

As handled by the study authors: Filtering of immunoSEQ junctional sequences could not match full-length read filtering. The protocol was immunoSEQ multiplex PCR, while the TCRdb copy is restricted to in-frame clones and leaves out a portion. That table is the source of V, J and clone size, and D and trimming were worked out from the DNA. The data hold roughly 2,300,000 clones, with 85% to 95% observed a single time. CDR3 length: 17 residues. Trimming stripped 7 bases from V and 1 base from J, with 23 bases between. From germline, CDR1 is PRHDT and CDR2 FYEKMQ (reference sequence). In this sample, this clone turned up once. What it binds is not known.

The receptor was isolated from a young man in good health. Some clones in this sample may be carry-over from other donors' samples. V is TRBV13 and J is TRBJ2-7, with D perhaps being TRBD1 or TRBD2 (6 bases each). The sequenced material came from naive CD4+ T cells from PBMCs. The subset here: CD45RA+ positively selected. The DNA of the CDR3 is TGTGCCAGCACCATCGGGCTAGCGAGGGGGAAGTCCTACGAGCAGTACTTC. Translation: CASTIGLARGKSYEQYF.